This section outlines one T cell receptor (beta chain) sequence together with its context. Other DNA variants within this sample encode the same CDR3. This sample stems from a study of blood T cell repertoires in COVID-19. Study details: Acute and convalescent COVID-19 specimens originated in the United States, Italy and Spain. Sources were T cells, B-cell-depleted T cells, or PBMCs; the material itself was cDNA or gDNA.

The CDR3 loop spans 14 amino acids. The trim removed 3 bases at V and 1 base at J, leaving 0 bases unmatched. Per germline, CDR1 SGHTA and CDR2 FQGTGA. The protocol was immunoSEQ multiplex PCR, while the TCRdb copy is restricted to in-frame clones and leaves out a portion. The table lists about 160,000 clones, about three quarters of them singletons, with roughly 8.6% in the top ten. Sequencing was done on a sample of peripheral blood. This sequence was found in a man in his 60s with acute or convalescent COVID-19. The gene calls are TRBV7-3 and TRBJ1-2, with 9 nucleotides matching TRBD1. The CDR3 DNA follows: TGTGCCAGCAGCTTGGGACAGGGTAACTATGGCTACACCTTC. Translation: CASSLGQGNYGYTF.